The rows below give T cell receptor beta chains drawn from one sample of a study of shared clonotypes between healthy human individuals. Sequencing used immunoSEQ multiplex PCR; TCRdb keeps in-frame clones, though not all of them. Of millions of clones in the sample, just under 95% were seen once. What was sequenced was naive CD8+ T cells sorted from blood. The receptors derive from a man aged 18 to 30 in good health. The CDR3 runs from the conserved cysteine through the conserved F or W. Fields, in order: clone size, D gene, J gene, V gene, CDR3 DNA, CDR3 protein. A D gene is named only where the DNA matches it firmly. Size is omitted from some rows. Given values are once, few, many or a class for expanded clones.

NA	NA	TRBJ2-1	TRBV9	TGTGCCAGCAGCGTAGGTCCTAGCAGTAATGAGCAGTTCTTC	CASSVGPSSNEQFF
NA	TRBD2	TRBJ2-7	TRBV6-1	TGTGCCAGCTCACCTAGCGGGGTTAGCTACGAGCAGTACTTC	CASSPSGVSYEQYF
NA	TRBD2	TRBJ2-1	TRBV27	TGTGCCAGCGCTGAACTAGCGGGTTACAATGAGCAGTTCTTC	CASAELAGYNEQFF
NA	TRBD1	TRBJ2-3	TRBV5-4	TGTGCCAGCAGCGACGACAGGGGTCATACGCAGTATTTT	CASSDDRGHTQYF
NA	TRBD2	TRBJ2-3	TRBV5-1	TGCGCCAGCAGCCCAATAGCGGGAGCGGATACGCAGTATTTT	CASSPIAGADTQYF
NA	TRBD1	TRBJ2-7	TRBV30	TGTGCCTGGAGTGTACAGGGACAGGGAGTGCACGAGCAGTACTTC	CAWSVQGQGVHEQYF
NA	NA	TRBJ2-2	TRBV5-1	TGCGCCAGCAGCTTGAGGTCCCGGGTAGTTCCCGGGGAGCTGTTTTTT	CASSLRSRVVPGELFF
NA	NA	TRBJ2-5	TRBV7-9	TGTGCCAGCAGCTCTGCGATAGAAAACGTAAAAGAGACCCAGTACTTC	CASSSAIENVKETQYF
NA	NA	TRBJ1-1	TRBV30	TGTGCCTGGTCCCCCCGGGGGGGGGCTTCATTCACTGAAGCTTTCTTT	CAWSPRGGASFTEAFF
NA	NA	TRBJ2-7	TRBV9	TGTGCCAGCAGCGTAGGGAAGGGGATGACTTACGAGCAGTACTTC	CASSVGKGMTYEQYF
NA	NA	TRBJ1-1	TRBV27	TGTGCCAGCAGTTGGGGAGGGGACACTGAAGCTTTCTTT	CASSWGGDTEAFF
NA	TRBD1	TRBJ2-5	TRBV30	TGTGCCTGGCAGACGGGACAGGGAAAATTAGAGACCCAGTACTTC	CAWQTGQGKLETQYF
NA	NA	TRBJ1-1	TRBV5-1	TGCGCCAGCAGCTTGGGGGGAACCTTTGAAGCTTTCTTT	CASSLGGTFEAFF
NA	NA	TRBJ2-6	TRBV10-3	TGTGCCATCAGCAGGGGGAGGGAGCCTGGGGCCAACGTCCTGACTTTC	CAISRGREPGANVLTF
few	TRBD1	TRBJ1-6	TRBV27	TGTGCCAGCAGTGCTGACAGGGATAATTCACCCCTCCACTTT	CASSADRDNSPLHF
NA	TRBD1	TRBJ1-5	TRBV6-6	TGTGCCAGCAGTCAGACAGGGGCCGGCCAGCCCCAGCATTTT	CASSQTGAGQPQHF
NA	NA	TRBJ1-2	TRBV29-1	TGCAGCGTGTCGGGCAGGGATGAATCTAACTATGGCTACACCTTC	CSVSGRDESNYGYTF
once	NA	TRBJ2-7	TRBV9	TGTGCCAGCAGCGTATCGGCCGATCTAGCTCTCGGCTCCTACGAGCAGTACTTC	CASSVSADLALGSYEQYF
NA	NA	TRBJ2-1	TRBV7-9	TGTGCCAGCAGCTTAGACTACGCCGCTAAAAATGAGCAGTTCTTC	CASSLDYAAKNEQFF
NA	NA	TRBJ2-5	TRBV7-9	TGTGCCAGCAGCCCGGGCGGGGAAACCCCCCAAGAGACCCAGTACTTC	CASSPGGETPQETQYF
NA	NA	TRBJ1-3	TRBV10-2	TGCGCCAGCACGACCAATACCTCTGGAAACACCATATATTTT	CASTTNTSGNTIYF
NA	TRBD2	TRBJ2-2	TRBV7-9	TGTGCCAGCAGCACCAGACTAGCGGGGGCACCCGGGGAGCTGTTTTTT	CASSTRLAGAPGELFF
NA	NA	TRBJ2-1	TRBV19	TGTGCCAGTATGGATAGTTCAGGCATCAATGAGCAGTTCTTC	CASMDSSGINEQFF
NA	NA	TRBJ2-3	TRBV19	TGTGCCAGTAGTATCTGGACTGACACAGATACGCAGTATTTT	CASSIWTDTDTQYF
NA	NA	TRBJ1-6	TRBV28	TGTGCCAGCAGTTACCCTCAGCTGAGCTCCTATAATTCACCCCTCCACTTT	CASSYPQLSSYNSPLHF
NA	TRBD1	TRBJ2-7	TRBV15	TGTGCCACCAGCGGACATGAGGCAGGGGGCTACGAGCAGTACTTC	CATSGHEAGGYEQYF
NA	NA	TRBJ2-3	TRBV7-9	TGTGCCAGCAGCTTAGCAGCCGTCACAGATACGCAGTATTTT	CASSLAAVTDTQYF
NA	TRBD1	TRBJ2-7	TRBV27	TGTGCCAGCAGTTTTGGGACAGTCTACGAGCAGTACTTC	CASSFGTVYEQYF
NA	TRBD1	TRBJ2-2	TRBV4-1	TGCGCCAGCAGCCGGGACCTAGGGGGGACAGGCACCGGGGAGCTGTTTTTT	CASSRDLGGTGTGELFF
NA	TRBD1	TRBJ2-1	TRBV5-1	TGCGCCAGCAGTTGGACCGGGACAGAATACAATGAGCAGTTCTTC	CASSWTGTEYNEQFF
NA	NA	TRBJ2-7	TRBV27	TGTGCCAGCAGTTTATTGGCGGGGTACGAGCAGTACTTC	CASSLLAGYEQYF
NA	NA	TRBJ1-6	TRBV7-9	TGTGCCAGCAGCTTGCCCGGGGCAGGGGAACCCCTCCACTTT	CASSLPGAGEPLHF
NA	TRBD2	TRBJ2-3	TRBV7-9	TGTGCCAGCAGCCAGGGACTAGCGGGGGTGACAGATACGCAGTATTTT	CASSQGLAGVTDTQYF
NA	TRBD2	TRBJ2-5	TRBV6-1	TGTGCCAGCAGTGAAGCGGGTGGGATAGCGGGTGGAGAGACCCAGTACTTC	CASSEAGGIAGGETQYF
NA	NA	TRBJ2-1	TRBV4-1	TGCGCCAGCAGCCAAGTGGGTTACAATGAGCAGTTCTTC	CASSQVGYNEQFF
NA	TRBD2	TRBJ2-2	TRBV5-1	TGCGCCAGTGGACCCAGAGCGGGGTGGACGGCCGGGGAGCTGTTTTTT	CASGPRAGWTAGELFF
NA	TRBD2	TRBJ2-7	TRBV13	TGTGCCAGCAGCGGAGAGGGGGCTAGCGGGAGTTGGGCCTACGAGCAGTACTTC	CASSGEGASGSWAYEQYF
NA	TRBD2	TRBJ2-7	TRBV7-3	TGTGCCAGCGGCCCCGGGAGGGGGAACGAGCAGTACTTC	CASGPGRGNEQYF
NA	NA	TRBJ2-5	TRBV2	TGTGCCAGCAGTGATGATAGTGGGGCGTACTTC	CASSDDSGAYF
NA	NA	TRBJ2-7	TRBV7-8	TGTGCCAGCAGCTTAGGGTCACTAGTGGCCTACGAGCAGTACTTC	CASSLGSLVAYEQYF
NA	NA	TRBJ2-1	TRBV18	TGTGCCAGCTCTCCGCGGGACAATTCCTACAATGAGCAGTTCTTC	CASSPRDNSYNEQFF
once	TRBD2	TRBJ2-1	TRBV2	TGTGCCAGCACTAGCGGGAGGTTTTCCTACAATGAGCAGTTCTTC	CASTSGRFSYNEQFF
NA	TRBD1	TRBJ2-1	TRBV13	TGTGCCAGCAGCCTGGGACAGGGCAATGAGCAGTTCTTC	CASSLGQGNEQFF
NA	NA	TRBJ2-7	TRBV5-6	TGTGCCAGCAGCTTGTGGCAGGGGGGGACCTACGAGCAGTACTTC	CASSLWQGGTYEQYF
NA	TRBD1	TRBJ1-1	TRBV6-6	TGTGCCAGCAGTACGGGACAGGGAGTGAACACTGAAGCTTTCTTT	CASSTGQGVNTEAFF
NA	NA	TRBJ2-1	TRBV6-6	TGTGCCAGCAGCCAGGGGAATGAGCAGTTCTTC	CASSQGNEQFF
NA	NA	TRBJ2-5	TRBV18	TGTGCCAGCTCACCATTGTCGGCTGAGGATTCCCCCCTCCCCAAAACTCAACACCAAGAGACCCAGTACTTC	CASSPLSAEDSPLPKTQHQETQYF
NA	NA	TRBJ1-6	TRBV19	TGTGCCAGTAGTATAGGGGGGAATTCACCCCTCCACTTT	CASSIGGNSPLHF
once	NA	TRBJ2-1	TRBV19	TGTGCCAGCGGGCTTTACAATGAGCAGTTCTTC	CASGLYNEQFF
NA	NA	TRBJ2-7	TRBV7-3	TGTGCCAGCAGCTTAGGATGGGGCGACTCCTACGAGCAGTACTTC	CASSLGWGDSYEQYF
NA	TRBD2	TRBJ2-7	TRBV4-1	TGCGCCAGCAGCCAAGGGGAGGGAGTCCCCTACGAGCAGTACTTC	CASSQGEGVPYEQYF
NA	NA	TRBJ2-7	TRBV5-5	TGTGCCAGCAGCTGGAGGACGGACCATTACGAGCAGTACTTC	CASSWRTDHYEQYF
NA	NA	TRBJ1-1	TRBV27	TGTGCCCTTGGGGGGGCCGCTGAAGCTTTCTTT	CALGGAAEAFF